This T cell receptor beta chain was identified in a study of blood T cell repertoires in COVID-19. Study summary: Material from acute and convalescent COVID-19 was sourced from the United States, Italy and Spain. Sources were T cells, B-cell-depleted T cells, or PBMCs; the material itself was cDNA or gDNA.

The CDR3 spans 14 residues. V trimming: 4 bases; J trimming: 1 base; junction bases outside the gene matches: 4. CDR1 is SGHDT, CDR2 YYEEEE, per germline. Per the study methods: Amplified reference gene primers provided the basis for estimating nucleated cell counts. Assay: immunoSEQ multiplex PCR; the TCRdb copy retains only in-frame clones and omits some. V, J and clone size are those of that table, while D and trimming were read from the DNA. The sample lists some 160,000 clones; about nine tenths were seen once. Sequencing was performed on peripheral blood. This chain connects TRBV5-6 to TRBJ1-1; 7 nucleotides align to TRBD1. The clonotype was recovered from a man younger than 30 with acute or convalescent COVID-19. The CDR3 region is CASSRGGQNTEAFF. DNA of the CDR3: TGTGCCAGCAGCCGAGGGGGCCAGAACACTGAAGCTTTCTTT.